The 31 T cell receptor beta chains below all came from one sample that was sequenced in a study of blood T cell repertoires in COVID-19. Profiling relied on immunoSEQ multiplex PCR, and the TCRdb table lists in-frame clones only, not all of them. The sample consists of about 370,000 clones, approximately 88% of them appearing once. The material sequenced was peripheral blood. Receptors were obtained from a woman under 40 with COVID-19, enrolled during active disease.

The CDR3 sequence is CAISDRDRGENIQYF. CDR3 sequence (DNA): TGTGCCATCAGCGACCGGGACAGGGGCGAAAACATTCAGTACTTC. V is TRBV10-3 and J is TRBJ2-4; TRBD1 agrees at 10 bases. The V gene's germline CDR1 is ENHRY and CDR2 SYGVKD. V lost 6 bases to trimming and J lost 5 bases; unmatched junction nucleotides: 7. The CDR3 length is 15 residues.

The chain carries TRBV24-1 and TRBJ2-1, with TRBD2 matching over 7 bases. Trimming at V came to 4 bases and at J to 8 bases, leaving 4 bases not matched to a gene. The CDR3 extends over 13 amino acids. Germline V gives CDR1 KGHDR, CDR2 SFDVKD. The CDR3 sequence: CATSDTGGDEQFF. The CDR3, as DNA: TGTGCCACCAGTGACACGGGGGGTGATGAGCAGTTCTTC.

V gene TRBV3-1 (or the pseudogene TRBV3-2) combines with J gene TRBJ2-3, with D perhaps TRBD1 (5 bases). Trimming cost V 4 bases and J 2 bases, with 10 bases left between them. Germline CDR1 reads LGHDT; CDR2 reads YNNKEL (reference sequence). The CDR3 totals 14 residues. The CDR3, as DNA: TGTGCCAGCAGCCCGACAGCTACCACAGATACGCAGTATTTT. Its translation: CASSPTATTDTQYF.

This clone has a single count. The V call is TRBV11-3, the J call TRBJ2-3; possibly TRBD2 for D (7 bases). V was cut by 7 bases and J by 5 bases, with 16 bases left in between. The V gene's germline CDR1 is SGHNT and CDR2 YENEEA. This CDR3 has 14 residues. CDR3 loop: CASKGGTPVDTQYF. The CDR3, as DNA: TGTGCCAGCAAGGGGGGGACTCCCGTAGATACGCAGTATTTT.

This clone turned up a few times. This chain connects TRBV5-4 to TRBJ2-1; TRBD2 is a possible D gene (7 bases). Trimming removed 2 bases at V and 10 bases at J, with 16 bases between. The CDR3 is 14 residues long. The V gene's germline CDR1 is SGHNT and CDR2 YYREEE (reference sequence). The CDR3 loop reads CASSFRGGLVEQFF. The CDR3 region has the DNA TGTGCCAGCAGCTTTCGCGGGGGCCTGGTCGAGCAGTTCTTC.

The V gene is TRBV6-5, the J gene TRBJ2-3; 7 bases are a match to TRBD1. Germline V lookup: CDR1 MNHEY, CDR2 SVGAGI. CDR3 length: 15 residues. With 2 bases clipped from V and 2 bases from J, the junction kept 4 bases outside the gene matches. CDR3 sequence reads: CASSYQTGPTDTQYF. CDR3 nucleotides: TGTGCCAGCAGTTACCAGACAGGGCCCACAGATACGCAGTATTTT.

The CDR3 coding sequence is TGTGCCAGCAGCGAAGACAGGAACACCGGGGAGCTGTTTTTT. Its protein product is CASSEDRNTGELFF. The chain uses TRBV7-9 and TRBJ2-2; a weak D match, TRBD1 (5 bases). Germline values: CDR1 SEHNR, CDR2 FQNEAQ (reference sequence). The CDR3 runs to 14 residues. V dropped 5 bases and J dropped 1 base, with 8 bases sitting between them.

CDR3 in amino acids: CSALAVDGQPQHF. The DNA for the CDR3 is TGCAGCGCCTTGGCGGTGGATGGCCAGCCCCAGCATTTT. The gene calls are TRBV29-1 and TRBJ1-5; D remains ambiguous. The V end lost 7 bases, the J end lost 7 bases, and 17 bases lay between the germline ends. This CDR3 spans 13 amino acids. The V gene's germline CDR1 is SQVTM and CDR2 ANQGSEA. The variable domain in full, with the rest retrieved from reference TRBV29-1 and TRBJ1-5, is SAVISQKPSRDICQRGTSLTIQCQVDSQVTMMFWYRQQPGQSLTLIATANQGSEATYESGFVIDKFPISRPNLTFSTLTVSNMSPEDSSIYLCSALAVDGQPQHFGDGTRLSIL.

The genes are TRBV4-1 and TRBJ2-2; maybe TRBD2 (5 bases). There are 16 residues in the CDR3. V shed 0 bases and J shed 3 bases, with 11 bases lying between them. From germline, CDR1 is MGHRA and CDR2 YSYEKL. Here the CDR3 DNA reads TGCGCCAGCAGCCAAGATTATCCGAGGGACACCGGGGAGCTGTTTTTT. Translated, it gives CASSQDYPRDTGELFF.

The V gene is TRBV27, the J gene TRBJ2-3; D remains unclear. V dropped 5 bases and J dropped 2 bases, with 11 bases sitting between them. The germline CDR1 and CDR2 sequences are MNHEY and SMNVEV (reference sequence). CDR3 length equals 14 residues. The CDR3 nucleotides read TGTGCCAGCAGTCCCTTTGGCATCACAGATACGCAGTATTTT. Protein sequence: CASSPFGITDTQYF.

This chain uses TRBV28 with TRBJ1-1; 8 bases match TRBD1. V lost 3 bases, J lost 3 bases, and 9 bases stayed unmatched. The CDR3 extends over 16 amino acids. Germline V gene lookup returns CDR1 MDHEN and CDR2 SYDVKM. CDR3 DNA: TGTGCCAGCAGTTTCAATAGACAGGGGTTTCACACTGAAGCTTTCTTT. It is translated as CASSFNRQGFHTEAFF. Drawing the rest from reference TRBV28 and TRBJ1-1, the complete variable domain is DVKVTQSSRYLVKRTGEKVFLECVQDMDHENMFWYRQDPGLGLRLIYFSYDVKMKEKGDIPEGYSVSREKKERFSLILESASTNQTSMYLCASSFNRQGFHTEAFFGQGTRLTVV.

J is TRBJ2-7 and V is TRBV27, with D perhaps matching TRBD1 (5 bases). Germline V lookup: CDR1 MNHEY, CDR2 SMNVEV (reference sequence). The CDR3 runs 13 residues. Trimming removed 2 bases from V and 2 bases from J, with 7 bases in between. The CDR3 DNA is TGTGCCAGCAGTTTAAGGGGCCCCTACGAGCAGTACTTC. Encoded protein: CASSLRGPYEQYF.

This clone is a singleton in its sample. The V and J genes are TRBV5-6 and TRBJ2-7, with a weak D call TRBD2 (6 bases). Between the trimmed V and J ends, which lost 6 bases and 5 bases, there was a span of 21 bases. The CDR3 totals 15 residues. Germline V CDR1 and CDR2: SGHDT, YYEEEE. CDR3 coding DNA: TGTGCCAGCATCACTTGGGGGAGGCCGCCCCACGAGCAGTACGTC. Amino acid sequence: CASITWGRPPHEQYV.

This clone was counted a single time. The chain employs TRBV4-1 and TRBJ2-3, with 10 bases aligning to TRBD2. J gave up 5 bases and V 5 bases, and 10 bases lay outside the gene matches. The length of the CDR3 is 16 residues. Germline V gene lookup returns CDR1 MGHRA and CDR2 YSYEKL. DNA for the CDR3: TGCGCCAGCAGCTCCGCCCTAGCGGGAGTGGTAGATACGCAGTATTTT. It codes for CASSSALAGVVDTQYF.

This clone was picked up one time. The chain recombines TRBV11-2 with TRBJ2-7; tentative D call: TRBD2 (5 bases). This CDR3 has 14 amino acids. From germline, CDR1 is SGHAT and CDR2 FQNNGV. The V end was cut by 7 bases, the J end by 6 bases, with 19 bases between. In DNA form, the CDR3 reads TGTGCCAGCACCCCCCGAGGCGGGCTCGTCGAGCAGTACGTC. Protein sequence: CASTPRGGLVEQYV.

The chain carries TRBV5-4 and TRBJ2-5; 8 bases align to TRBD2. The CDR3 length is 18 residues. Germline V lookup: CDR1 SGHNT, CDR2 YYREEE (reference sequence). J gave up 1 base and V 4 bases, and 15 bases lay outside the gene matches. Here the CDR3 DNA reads TGTGCCAGCAGCCTGACCGGCCTCGGGGCGGGGGGCCAAGAGACCCAGTACTTC. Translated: CASSLTGLGAGGQETQYF.

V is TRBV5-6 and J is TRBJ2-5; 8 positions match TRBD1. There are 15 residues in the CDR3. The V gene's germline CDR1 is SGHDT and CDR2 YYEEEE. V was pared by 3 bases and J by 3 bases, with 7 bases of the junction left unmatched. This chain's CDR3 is CASSSPQGEKETQYF. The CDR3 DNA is TGTGCCAGCAGCTCACCACAGGGGGAGAAAGAGACCCAGTACTTC.

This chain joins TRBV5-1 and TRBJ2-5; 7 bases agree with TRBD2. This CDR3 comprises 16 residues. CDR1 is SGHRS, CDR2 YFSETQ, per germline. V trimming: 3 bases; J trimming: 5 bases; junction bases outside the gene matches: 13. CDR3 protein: CASSSGGVLGAETQYF. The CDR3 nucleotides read TGCGCCAGCAGCTCGGGGGGAGTGTTAGGGGCGGAGACCCAGTACTTC.

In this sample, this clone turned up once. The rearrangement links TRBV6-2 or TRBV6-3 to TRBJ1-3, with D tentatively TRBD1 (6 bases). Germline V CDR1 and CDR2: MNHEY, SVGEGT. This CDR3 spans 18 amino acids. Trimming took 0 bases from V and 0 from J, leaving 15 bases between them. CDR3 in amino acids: CASSYSTGTGDSGNTIYF. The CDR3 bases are TGTGCCAGCAGTTACTCGACAGGAACAGGAGACTCTGGAAACACCATATATTTT.

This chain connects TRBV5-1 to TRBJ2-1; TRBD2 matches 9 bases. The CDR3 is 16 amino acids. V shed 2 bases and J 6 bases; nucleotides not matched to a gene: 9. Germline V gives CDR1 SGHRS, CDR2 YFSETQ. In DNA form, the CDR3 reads TGCGCCAGCAGCTTCGGACCGGGACTAGCTCGCAATGAGCAGTTCTTC. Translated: CASSFGPGLARNEQFF.

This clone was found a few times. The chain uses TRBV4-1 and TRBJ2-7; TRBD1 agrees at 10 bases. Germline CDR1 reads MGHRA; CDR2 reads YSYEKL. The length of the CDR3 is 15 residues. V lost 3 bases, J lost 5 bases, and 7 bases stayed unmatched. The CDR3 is CASSQESGTGDEQYF. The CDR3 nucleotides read TGCGCCAGCAGCCAGGAATCCGGGACAGGGGACGAGCAGTACTTC.

CDR3 in DNA: TGTGCCACCGGGGACTATGCGGGTAACGAGCAGTACGTC. This encodes CATGDYAGNEQYV. The chain links TRBV10-3 to TRBJ2-7, with 7 bases lining up with TRBD2. The CDR3 sequence is 13 residues long. Losses at the gene ends were 10 bases for V and 5 bases for J; bases not matched to a gene: 11. CDR1 ENHRY and CDR2 SYGVKD come from the germline V gene.

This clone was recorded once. The CDR3 protein is CASSFGSGYTF. CDR3 in DNA: TGTGCCAGCAGCTTCGGTAGTGGCTACACCTTC. The chain links TRBV11-2 to TRBJ1-2; D unclear. Germline V lookup: CDR1 SGHAT, CDR2 FQNNGV. The length of the CDR3 is 11 residues. Trimming shortened V by 3 bases and J by 7 bases, and 6 bases separated the two germline ends.

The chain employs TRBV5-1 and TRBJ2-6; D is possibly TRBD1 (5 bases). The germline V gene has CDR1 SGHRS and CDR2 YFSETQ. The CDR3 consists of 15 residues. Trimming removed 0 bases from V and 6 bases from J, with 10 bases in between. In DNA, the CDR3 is TGCGCCAGCAGCTTGGCCCAGGGTCAGGCCAACGTCCTGACTTTC. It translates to CASSLAQGQANVLTF.

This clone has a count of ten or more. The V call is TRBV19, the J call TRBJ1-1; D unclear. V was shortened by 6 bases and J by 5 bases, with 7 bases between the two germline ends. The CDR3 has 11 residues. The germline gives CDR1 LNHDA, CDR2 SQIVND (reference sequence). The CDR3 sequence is CASRAGTEAFF. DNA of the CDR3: TGTGCCAGTAGAGCGGGTACTGAAGCTTTCTTT.

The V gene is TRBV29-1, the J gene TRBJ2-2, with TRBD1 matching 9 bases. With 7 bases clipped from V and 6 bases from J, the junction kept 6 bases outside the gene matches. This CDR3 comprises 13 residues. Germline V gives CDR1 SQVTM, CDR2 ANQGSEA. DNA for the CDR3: TGCAGCGCGACAGGGGGAAGGGCCGGGGAGCTGTTTTTT. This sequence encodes CSATGGRAGELFF.

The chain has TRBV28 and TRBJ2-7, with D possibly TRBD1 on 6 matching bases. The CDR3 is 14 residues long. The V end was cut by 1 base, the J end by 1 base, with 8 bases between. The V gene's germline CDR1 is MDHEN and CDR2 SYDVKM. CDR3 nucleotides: TGTGCCAGCAGTTTATTAGGGGGTTCCTACGAGCAGTACTTC. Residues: CASSLLGGSYEQYF.

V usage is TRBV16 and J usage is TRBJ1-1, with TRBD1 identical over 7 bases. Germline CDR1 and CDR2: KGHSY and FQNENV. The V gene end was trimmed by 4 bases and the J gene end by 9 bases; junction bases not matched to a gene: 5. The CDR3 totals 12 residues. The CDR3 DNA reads TGTGCCAGCAGCCCGGGGGACAGCAAAGCTTTCTTT. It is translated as CASSPGDSKAFF.

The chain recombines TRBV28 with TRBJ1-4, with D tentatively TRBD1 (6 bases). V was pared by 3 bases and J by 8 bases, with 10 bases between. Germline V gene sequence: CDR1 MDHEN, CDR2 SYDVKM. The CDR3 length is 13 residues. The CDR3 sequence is CASSFGQSEKLFF. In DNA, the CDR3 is TGTGCCAGCAGTTTCGGACAGAGCGAAAAACTGTTTTTT.

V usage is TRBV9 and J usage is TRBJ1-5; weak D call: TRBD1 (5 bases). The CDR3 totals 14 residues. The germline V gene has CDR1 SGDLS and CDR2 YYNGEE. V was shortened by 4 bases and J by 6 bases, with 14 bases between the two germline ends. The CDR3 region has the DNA TGTGCCAGCAGCCCCGAAATCGGGGGTCAGCCCCAGCATTTT. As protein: CASSPEIGGQPQHF.

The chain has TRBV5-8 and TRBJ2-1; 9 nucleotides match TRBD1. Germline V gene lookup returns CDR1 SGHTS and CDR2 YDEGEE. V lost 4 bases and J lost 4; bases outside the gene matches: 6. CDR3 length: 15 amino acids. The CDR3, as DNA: TGTGCCAGCAGCCGGGGACAGGGCTATTACAATGAGCAGTTCTTC. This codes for CASSRGQGYYNEQFF.